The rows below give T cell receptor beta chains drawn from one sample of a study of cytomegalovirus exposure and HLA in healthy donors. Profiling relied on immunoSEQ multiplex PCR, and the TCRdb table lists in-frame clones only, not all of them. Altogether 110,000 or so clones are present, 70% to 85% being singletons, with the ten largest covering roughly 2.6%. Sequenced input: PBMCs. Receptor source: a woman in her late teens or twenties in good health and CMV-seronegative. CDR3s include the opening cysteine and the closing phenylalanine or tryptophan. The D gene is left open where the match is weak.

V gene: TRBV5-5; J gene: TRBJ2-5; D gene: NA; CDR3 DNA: TGTGCCAGCAGCTTGGTGGTAGTCGAGGAGACCCAGTACTTC; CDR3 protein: CASSLVVVEETQYF
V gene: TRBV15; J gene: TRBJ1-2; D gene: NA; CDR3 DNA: TGTGCCACCAGCAGGCGGGTGGACTATGGCTACACCTTC; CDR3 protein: CATSRRVDYGYTF
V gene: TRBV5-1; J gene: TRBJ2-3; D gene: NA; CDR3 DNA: TGCGCCAGCAGCTTCTACCCTATAGAAGGAGGCACAGATACGCAGTATTTT; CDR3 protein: CASSFYPIEGGTDTQYF
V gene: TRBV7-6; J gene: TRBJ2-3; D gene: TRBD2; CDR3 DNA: TGTGCCAGCAGCCAAGTGGAGCGGGGGTCGCAGTATTTT; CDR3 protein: CASSQVERGSQYF
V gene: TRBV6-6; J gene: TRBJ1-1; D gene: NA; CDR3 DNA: TGTGCCAGCAGGCAGGACATGAACACTGAAGCTTTCTTT; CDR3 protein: CASRQDMNTEAFF
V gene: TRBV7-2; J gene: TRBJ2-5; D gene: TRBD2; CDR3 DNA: TGTGCCAGCAGCCCGGGGGGGGCCTTAGAGACCCAGTACTTC; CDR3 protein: CASSPGGALETQYF
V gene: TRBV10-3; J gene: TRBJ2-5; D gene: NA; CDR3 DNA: TGTGCCAGCGAGGGGGACAACCAAGAGACCCAGTACTTC; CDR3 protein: CASEGDNQETQYF
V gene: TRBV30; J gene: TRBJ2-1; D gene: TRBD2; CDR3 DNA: TGTGCCTGGTCCCCGAAGGAGCGGGGGTTCAATGAGCAGTTCTTC; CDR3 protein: CAWSPKERGFNEQFF
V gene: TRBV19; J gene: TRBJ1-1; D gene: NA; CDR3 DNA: TGTGCCAGTAGGGTTCAGGGAACGATGAACACTGAAGCTTTCTTT; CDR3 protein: CASRVQGTMNTEAFF
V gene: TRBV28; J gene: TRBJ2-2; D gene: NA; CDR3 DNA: TGTGCCAGCAGTTTCGCGGGCGCGATGGCCGGGGAGCTGTTTTTT; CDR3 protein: CASSFAGAMAGELFF
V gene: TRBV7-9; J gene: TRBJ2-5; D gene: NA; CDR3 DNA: TGTGCCAGCAATCGGGAAAACCAAGAGACCCAGTACTTC; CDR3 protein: CASNRENQETQYF
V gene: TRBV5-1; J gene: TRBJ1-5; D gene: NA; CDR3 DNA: TGCGCCAGCAGCTCCCGACATCCCAGTCGGAATCAGCCCCAGCATTTT; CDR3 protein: CASSSRHPSRNQPQHF
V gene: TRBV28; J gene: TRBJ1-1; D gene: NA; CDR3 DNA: TGTGCCAGCAGTTTATTCCGGACAGTTAACACTGAAGCTTTCTTT; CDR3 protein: CASSLFRTVNTEAFF
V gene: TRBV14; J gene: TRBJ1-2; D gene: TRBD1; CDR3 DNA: TGTGCCAGCAGCCAACAGGGGGTCTATGGCTACACCTTC; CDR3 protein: CASSQQGVYGYTF
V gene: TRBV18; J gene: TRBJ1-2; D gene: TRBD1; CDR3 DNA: TGTGCCAGCTCGCCCAACGCCGGGACAGATGGCTACACCTTC; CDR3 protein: CASSPNAGTDGYTF